The TCR beta chain described here comes from a study of regulatory T cells in long-lasting Graves disease. General study results and limits: More public clonotypes were shared by persistent patients (2,741) than by new patients (roughly 970). Analysis covered peripheral blood alone, not thyroid tissue.

This sample's time point: newly diagnosed GD, antithyroid drugs for less than 3 months. Isolated PBMC RNA provided the starting material for the TCR library. This clonotype was counted ten times or more. Antigen specificity is unknown. HTBI primers from iRepertoire and Arm-PCR of CDR3 regions yielded the TCR beta libraries. TCRdb called the multiplex PCR reads again in MiXCR, with one record for every CDR3 protein. This sample has a few hundred thousand distinct CDR3 sequences, with 13% found just once. This CDR3 has 16 amino acids. Germline V gene data show CDR1 as MNHEY and CDR2 as SVGEGT. Trimming pared 2 bases from V and 7 bases from J, leaving 18 bases between. Another study also made use of these data, one on T cells in Graves' hyperthyroidism and ophthalmopathy. That source reports: Hyperthyroidism was newly diagnosed in patients aged 18 to 65 (duration under 2 months). Uncontrolled infection, other autoimmune disease, pregnancy or lactation led to exclusion.

This TCR came from a young man with Graves disease. This rearrangement joins TRBV6-2 or TRBV6-3 to TRBJ2-1, with a tentative D call TRBD1 (6 bases). Sequenced material: peripheral blood mononuclear cells (PBMCs), taken at new diagnosis, from a patient treated with antithyroid drugs. CDR3 amino acids: CASSYLGQGNLNEQFF. The CDR3 region has the DNA TGTGCCAGCAGTTACCTCGGGCAGGGGAATTTGAATGAGCAGTTCTTC.